A single sample gave rise to the 9 T cell receptor beta chains below, sequenced in a study of blood T cell repertoires in COVID-19. Repertoires were generated with immunoSEQ multiplex PCR, while TCRdb's copy carries only in-frame clones and drops some. The profile shows over 200,000 clones, just over 90% of them singletons. Sequencing input: peripheral blood. Receptors were obtained from a man in his thirties or forties with acute or convalescent COVID-19.

The rearrangement links TRBV19 to TRBJ1-1; tentative D call: TRBD1 (6 bases). Trimming shortened V by 5 bases and J by 4 bases, and 17 bases separated the two germline ends. The CDR3 spans 15 residues. The germline CDR1 and CDR2 sequences are LNHDA and SQIVND (reference sequence). CDR3 sequence reads: CASSLHREFGTEAFF. The CDR3 DNA reads as TGTGCCAGTAGTCTACACAGGGAGTTCGGCACTGAAGCTTTCTTT.

This chain uses TRBV5-1 with TRBJ1-6, with TRBD1 matching 7 bases. Germline lookup yields CDR1 SGHRS and CDR2 YFSETQ. The CDR3 covers 14 residues. V dropped 4 bases and J dropped 9; count of bases not matched to a gene: 7. The CDR3 spells CASSNQGEFSPLHF. CDR3 nucleotide sequence: TGCGCCAGCAGCAATCAGGGGGAGTTTTCACCCCTCCACTTT.

The V call is TRBV30, the J call TRBJ1-2; D remains unclear. The CDR3 has 12 residues. Germline V gene sequence: CDR1 GTSNPN, CDR2 SVGIG (reference sequence). Trimming removed 4 bases at V and 8 bases at J, with 14 bases between. As DNA, the CDR3 is TGTGCCTGGACCCGTGATTCGGGGGGCTACACCTTC. Translation: CAWTRDSGGYTF.

The chain couples TRBV6-5 to TRBJ1-3, with D possibly TRBD1 on 6 matching bases. Germline V gene sequence: CDR1 MNHEY, CDR2 SVGAGI. The CDR3 has 15 residues. Trimming took 11 bases from V and 3 from J, leaving 20 bases between them. The CDR3 DNA is TGTGCCGTTATTGAAGGGGGGGCATATGGAAACACCATATATTTT. As protein: CAVIEGGAYGNTIYF.

V and J are TRBV5-5 and TRBJ2-5; D might be TRBD2 (5 bases). This CDR3 contains 15 residues. Trimming pared 4 bases from V and 5 bases from J, leaving 18 bases between. In germline, CDR1 is SGHKS, CDR2 YYEKEE (reference sequence). CDR3 loop: CASSPPRVTGETQYF. The CDR3 DNA reads TGTGCCAGCAGCCCCCCGCGAGTAACGGGGGAGACCCAGTACTTC. The complete variable domain, with remaining parts taken from reference TRBV5-5 and TRBJ2-5, reads DAGVTQSPTHLIKTRGQQVTLRCSPISGHKSVSWYQQVLGQGPQFIFQYYEKEERGRGNFPDRFSARQFPNYSSELNVNALLLGDSALYLCASSPPRVTGETQYFGPGTRLLVL.

This chain connects TRBV5-1 to TRBJ2-2; TRBD2 matches 8 bases. CDR3 length equals 15 residues. V dropped 1 base and J dropped 6; count of bases not matched to a gene: 5. Germline CDR1 is SGHRS and CDR2 is YFSETQ. The CDR3 bases are TGCGCCAGCAGCTTGTCAGCGGGGGAAGCCGGGGAGCTGTTTTTT. As protein: CASSLSAGEAGELFF. Full variable domain (outside the CDR3, taken from reference TRBV5-1 and TRBJ2-2): KAGVTQTPRYLIKTRGQQVTLSCSPISGHRSVSWYQQTPGQGLQFLFEYFSETQRNKGNFPGRFSGRQFSNSRSEMNVSTLELGDSALYLCASSLSAGEAGELFFGEGSRLTVL.

The rearrangement uses TRBV5-1 and TRBJ2-1; D might be TRBD2 (7 bases). The CDR3 loop spans 18 amino acids. The V gene's germline CDR1 is SGHRS and CDR2 YFSETQ. Trimming pared 2 bases from V and 7 bases from J, leaving 25 bases between. The CDR3 nucleotides read TGCGCCAGCAGCTTTTTTTTACGGGGGGCTATACCAGGGAATGAGCAGTTCTTC. Its protein product is CASSFFLRGAIPGNEQFF.

This chain uses TRBV2 with TRBJ2-1, with 10 bases identical to TRBD2. Germline loops: CDR1 SNHLY, CDR2 FYNNEI. This CDR3 has 15 amino acids. Trimming removed 1 base from V and 4 bases from J; junction bases left unmatched: 1. The CDR3 nucleotides are TGTGCCAGCAGTGAAGGGACTAGCGGTTACAATGAGCAGTTCTTC. This gives the protein CASSEGTSGYNEQFF.

The V gene is TRBV5-4, the J gene TRBJ2-5, with a weak D call TRBD1 (6 bases). Germline V CDR1 and CDR2: SGHNT, YYREEE (reference sequence). CDR3 length: 18 residues. Trimming shortened V by 1 base and J by 1 base, and 20 bases separated the two germline ends. The CDR3 sequence is CASSLMDSPIPFQETQYF. For the CDR3, the DNA is TGTGCCAGCAGCTTGATGGACAGTCCCATTCCCTTCCAAGAGACCCAGTACTTC.